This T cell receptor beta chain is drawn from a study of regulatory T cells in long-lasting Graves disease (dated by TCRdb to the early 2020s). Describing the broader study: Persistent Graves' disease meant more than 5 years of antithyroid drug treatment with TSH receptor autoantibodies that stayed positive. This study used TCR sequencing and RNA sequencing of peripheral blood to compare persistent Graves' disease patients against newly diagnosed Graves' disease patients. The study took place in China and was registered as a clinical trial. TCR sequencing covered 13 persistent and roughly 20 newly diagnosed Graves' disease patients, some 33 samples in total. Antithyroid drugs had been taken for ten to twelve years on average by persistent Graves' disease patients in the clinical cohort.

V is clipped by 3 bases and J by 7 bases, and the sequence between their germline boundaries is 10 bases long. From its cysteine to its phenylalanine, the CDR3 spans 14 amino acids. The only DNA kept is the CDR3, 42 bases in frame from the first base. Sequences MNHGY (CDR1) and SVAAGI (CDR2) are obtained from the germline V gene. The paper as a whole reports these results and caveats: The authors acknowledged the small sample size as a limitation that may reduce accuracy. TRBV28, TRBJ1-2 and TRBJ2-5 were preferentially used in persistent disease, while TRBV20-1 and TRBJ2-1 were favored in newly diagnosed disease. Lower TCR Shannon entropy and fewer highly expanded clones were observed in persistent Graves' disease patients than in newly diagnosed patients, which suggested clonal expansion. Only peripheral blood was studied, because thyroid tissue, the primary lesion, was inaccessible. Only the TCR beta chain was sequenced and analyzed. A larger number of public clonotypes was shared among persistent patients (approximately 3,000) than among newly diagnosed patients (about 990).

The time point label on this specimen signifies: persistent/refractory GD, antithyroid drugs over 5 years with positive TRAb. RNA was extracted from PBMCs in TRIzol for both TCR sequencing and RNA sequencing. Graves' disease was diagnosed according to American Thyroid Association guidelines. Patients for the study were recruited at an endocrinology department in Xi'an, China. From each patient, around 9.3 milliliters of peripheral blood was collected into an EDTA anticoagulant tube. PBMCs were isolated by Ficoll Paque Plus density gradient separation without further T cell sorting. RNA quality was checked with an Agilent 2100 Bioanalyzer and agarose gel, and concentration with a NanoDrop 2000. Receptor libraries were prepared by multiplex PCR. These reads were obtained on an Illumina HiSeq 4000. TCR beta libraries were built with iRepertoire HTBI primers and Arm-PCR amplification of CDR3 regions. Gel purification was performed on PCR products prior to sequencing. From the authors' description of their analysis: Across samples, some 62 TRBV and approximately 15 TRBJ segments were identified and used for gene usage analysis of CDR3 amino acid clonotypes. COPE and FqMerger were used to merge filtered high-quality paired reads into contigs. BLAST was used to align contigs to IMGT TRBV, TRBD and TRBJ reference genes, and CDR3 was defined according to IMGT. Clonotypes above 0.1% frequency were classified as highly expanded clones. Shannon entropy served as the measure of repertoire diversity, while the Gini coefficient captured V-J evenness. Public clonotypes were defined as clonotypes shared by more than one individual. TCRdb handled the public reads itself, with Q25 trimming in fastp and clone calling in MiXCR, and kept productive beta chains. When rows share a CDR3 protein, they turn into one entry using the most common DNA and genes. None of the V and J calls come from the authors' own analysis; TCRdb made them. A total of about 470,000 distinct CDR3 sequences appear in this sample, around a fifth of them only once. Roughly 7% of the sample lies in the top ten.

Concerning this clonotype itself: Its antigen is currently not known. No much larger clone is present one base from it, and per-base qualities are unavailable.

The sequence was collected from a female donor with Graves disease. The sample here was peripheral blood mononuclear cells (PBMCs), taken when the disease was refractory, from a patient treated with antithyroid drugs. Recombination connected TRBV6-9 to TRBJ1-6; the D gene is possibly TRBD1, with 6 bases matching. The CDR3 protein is CASSYRGGNSPLHF. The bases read TGTGCCAGCAGTTACAGGGGTGGGAATTCACCCCTCCACTTT.